The TCR beta chain under discussion was sequenced for a study of blood T cell repertoires in COVID-19. Turning to the study itself: COVID-19 samples, acute and convalescent, were from the United States, Italy and Spain.

This clone was observed a few times. With 6 bases clipped from V and 1 base from J, the junction kept 9 bases outside the gene matches. Germline V lookup: CDR1 MGHRA, CDR2 YSYEKL. CDR3 length: 16 amino acids. Per the authors' pipeline: Amplifying reference gene primers gave estimates of nucleated cell counts. Only in-frame clones appear in the TCRdb table, and some are missing; sequencing was by immunoSEQ multiplex PCR. The DNA was the basis for D and trimming; V, J and clone size are from that table. The sample holds about 480,000 clones, around nine tenths seen once. Sequencing was performed on peripheral blood. J is TRBJ1-5 and V is TRBV4-1; TRBD1 agrees at 7 bases. The sequence was collected from a woman aged 50 to 60 with COVID-19, enrolled during active disease. DNA for the CDR3: TGCGCCAGCAGGAATTGGGCAGGGGGAAGCAATCAGCCCCAGCATTTT. It is translated as CASRNWAGGSNQPQHF.